This T cell receptor beta chain was documented in a study of T cells in Graves' hyperthyroidism and ophthalmopathy. Concerning this clonotype: Its antigen is as yet unknown.

Study-level points and caveats: Ophthalmopathy was told apart from stable hyperthyroidism by a 13 V-J model. Within blood appeared most thyroid clonotypes that had expanded above 0.001.

The TCR beta CDR3 regions underwent amplification using RNA transcripts as the source. First-round RT-PCR of the TCR CDR3 relied on the HTBI primer set. TCRdb analysed the multiplex PCR reads with MiXCR anew, one entry per CDR3 protein. This table holds about 840,000 distinct CDR3 sequences, over 35% found once. The source is a man aged 18 to 29 with Graves' hyperthyroidism. The sequencing input was blood.

This chain's CDR3 is CASSYRGREAFF. The CDR3 bases are TGTGCCAGTAGCTACAGGGGGCGAGAAGCTTTCTTT. The rearrangement uses TRBV19 and TRBJ1-1; TRBD1 matches at 9 bases. This CDR3 has 12 residues. V shed 6 bases and J 8 bases; nucleotides not matched to a gene: 4. Germline CDR1 LNHDA, CDR2 SQIVND (reference sequence).